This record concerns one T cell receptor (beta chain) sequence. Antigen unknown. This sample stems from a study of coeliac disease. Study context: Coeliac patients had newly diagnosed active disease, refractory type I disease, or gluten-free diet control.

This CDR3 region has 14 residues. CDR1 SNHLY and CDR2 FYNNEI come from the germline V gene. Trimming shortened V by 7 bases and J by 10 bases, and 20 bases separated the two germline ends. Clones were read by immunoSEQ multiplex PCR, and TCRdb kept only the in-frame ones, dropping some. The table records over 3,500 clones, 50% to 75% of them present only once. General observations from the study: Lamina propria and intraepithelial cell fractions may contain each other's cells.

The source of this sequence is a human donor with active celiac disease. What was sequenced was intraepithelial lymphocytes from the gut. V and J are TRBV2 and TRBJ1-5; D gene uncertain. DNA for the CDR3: TGTGCCAGCACGAGTGGTTTCATCGCCGGTCCCCAGCATTTT. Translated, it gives CASTSGFIAGPQHF.